This is a list of T cell receptor beta chains from one sample in a study of neoadjuvant anti-PD-1 for oral cavity cancer. Profiling relied on immunoSEQ multiplex PCR, and the TCRdb table lists in-frame clones only, not all of them. The sample gives some 15,000 clones, about 70% of which show up once; about 3% is in the top ten. Sequenced here: PBMCs, sampled before nivolumab (anti-PD-1) treatment. Receptors were obtained from a person between 40 and 85 years old with oral cavity squamous cell carcinoma. CDR3s leave out the opening cysteine and the closing phenylalanine or tryptophan. The size field is filled for only some rows; it gives once, few, many or a size class.

NA | TRBV4-1 | ASSLSVADNEQY
NA | TRBV4-1 | ASSQERGTDYGYT
few | TRBV4-2 | ASSQEGDRYGYT
NA | TRBV5-1 | ASSPGQGTDTQY
NA | TRBV5-6 | ASSPYGTDLFTDTQY
NA | TRBV9 | ASSVGTALTYEQY
NA | TRBV4-1 | ASSQGGSGALSGYT
NA | TRBV7-3 | ASSVQGMNTEAF
few | TRBV4-1 | ASSQALFRNTIY
few | TRBV27 | ASSEEIGYEQY
NA | TRBV6-6 | ASSYGGGSYEQY
NA | TRBV7-6 | ASSSQGLSNEKLF
few | TRBV6-1 | ASSVGHPAYEQY
NA | TRBV9 | ASSVGLVGFYEQY
NA | TRBV4-1 | ASSQGWNQPQH
NA | TRBV6-5 | ASSYSGAGGTEAF
NA | TRBV7-2 | ASSATGGTYEQY
NA | TRBV19 | ASSWQGAPGELF
NA | TRBV7-3 | ASSLKSGGNQPQH
NA | TRBV5-1 | ASTRGTDTQY
NA | TRBV5-1 | ASRPGQSGETQY
NA | TRBV5-1 | ASSLDLSREQF
few | TRBV19 | ASSSIRTASEGYT
NA | TRBV30 | AWSVLLGVHEKLF
once | TRBV5-1 | ASSQGLRADTQY
NA | TRBV2 | ASVRSREPNQPQH
NA | TRBV9 | ASSVGGGPSSGNTIY
few | TRBV7-9 | ASSQGLAEGETQY
NA | TRBV5-4 | ASSPGLASYNEQF
NA | TRBV6-5 | ASNIGPNTGELF
NA | TRBV7-9 | ASSFGLAGAVDTQY
few | TRBV6-1 | ASSEGALLTYGYT
once | TRBV7-6 | ASSPIPGEFNSPLH
NA | TRBV6-5 | ASSFVHTLEEGYT
NA | TRBV7-8 | ASRSFSGNTIY
once | TRBV27 | ASRSGTSGAGTQY
few | TRBV14 | ASSRTASPLH
NA | TRBV11-2 | ASSSIRDGFNEKLF
NA | TRBV29-1 | SVATGDYLSGANVLT
NA | TRBV28 | ASSFGQFYGYT
NA | TRBV11-2 | ASSLSGGLAGGGEQF
few | TRBV19 | ASSIDFGGPSYEQY
few | TRBV7-9 | ASSGYRGTVETQY
NA | TRBV5-1 | ASSLIGGAKTTNEKLF
NA | TRBV30 | AWSASGGTNEQF
NA | TRBV2 | ASRRSAADQPQH
NA | TRBV7-9 | GVAGGITDTQY
NA | TRBV15 | ATSSLVGGSTDTQY
NA | TRBV30 | AWSVGRTWGNQPQH
NA | TRBV2 | ASSEAFNTEAF
NA | TRBV30 | AWSVLVNTEAF
once | TRBV7-8 | ASSPQGRQETQY
NA | TRBV5-4 | ASSKSQLQETQY
few | TRBV28 | ASSLWGGLIYGYT
NA | TRBV5-1 | ASSFTQLGATDTQY